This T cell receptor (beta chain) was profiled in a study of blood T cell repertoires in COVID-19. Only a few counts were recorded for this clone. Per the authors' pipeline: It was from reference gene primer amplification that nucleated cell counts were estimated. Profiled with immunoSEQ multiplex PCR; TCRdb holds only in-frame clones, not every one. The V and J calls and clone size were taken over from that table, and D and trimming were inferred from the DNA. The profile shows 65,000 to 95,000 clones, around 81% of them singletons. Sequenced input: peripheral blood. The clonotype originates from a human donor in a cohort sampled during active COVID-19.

The CDR3: CASSLLETGVREKLFF. The DNA of the CDR3 is TGTGCCAGCAGCTTGCTTGAGACAGGGGTCCGCGAAAAACTGTTTTTT. This chain uses TRBV7-9 with TRBJ1-4; 8 bases map to TRBD1. The CDR3 has 16 residues. Germline trimming cut 3 bases from V and 8 bases from J; bases unmatched to any gene: 11. Germline V lookup: CDR1 SEHNR, CDR2 FQNEAQ (reference sequence). The full variable domain, in which reference TRBV7-9 and TRBJ1-4 provide the parts outside the CDR3, is DTGVSQNPRHKITKRGQNVTFRCDPISEHNRLYWYRQTLGQGPEFLTYFQNEAQLEKSRLLSDRFSAERPKGSFSTLEIQRTEQGDSAMYLCASSLLETGVREKLFFGSGTQLSVL.